Listed here are 22 T cell receptor beta chains from one sample, sequenced in a study of cytomegalovirus exposure and HLA in healthy donors. Researchers ran the PCR with 60 Vbeta and 13 Jbeta primers. Some clones are missing from TCRdb's copy, which holds only in-frame ones; the method was immunoSEQ multiplex PCR. The sample holds 110,000 to 150,000 clones, about three quarters seen once. Sequenced material: PBMCs. The source is a male donor in good health and CMV-seropositive.

V gene TRBV6-5 combines with J gene TRBJ2-7; 7 bases fit TRBD1. Looked up from germline, CDR1 is MNHEY and CDR2 is SVGAGI. CDR3 length: 15 amino acids. The V and J ends lost 3 bases and 0 bases, in that order; junction bases with no gene match: 5. As DNA, the CDR3 is TGTGCCAGCAGTTATACAGGGGTTGCCTCCTACGAGCAGTACTTC. It translates to CASSYTGVASYEQYF.

The rearrangement uses TRBV5-6 and TRBJ2-5; TRBD2 matches 7 bases. Germline values: CDR1 SGHDT, CDR2 YYEEEE. V lost 3 bases and J lost 2; bases outside the gene matches: 10. The length of the CDR3 is 16 residues. For the CDR3, the DNA is TGTGCCAGCAGCTCCTCCTTGGGGGGAGGGCAAGAGACCCAGTACTTC. Translating gives CASSSSLGGGQETQYF.

The genes are TRBV7-9 and TRBJ2-5, with TRBD1 matching over 7 bases. Trimming cost V 5 bases and J 1 base; bases outside gene matches: 7. This CDR3 has 15 residues. Germline-derived CDR1 and CDR2 are SEHNR and FQNEAQ (reference sequence). The CDR3 region is CASSTYRGPQETQYF. In DNA, the CDR3 is TGTGCCAGCAGCACGTACAGGGGACCCCAAGAGACCCAGTACTTC.

The chain joins TRBV5-3 to TRBJ2-5; 10 bases are shared with TRBD2. The DNA end is a closer match to TRBJ2-7, so the J assignment may be wrong. TRBV5-3 is assigned to the ORF class and has an uncertain function. The CDR3 covers 15 residues. The CDR3: CAGSFGASGSSEQYF. CDR3 DNA: TGTGCCGGATCTTTTGGAGCTAGCGGGAGTTCCGAGCAGTACTTC.

This sequence joins TRBV20-1 and TRBJ2-7; D might be TRBD1 (5 bases). The germline V gene encodes CDR1 DFQATT and CDR2 SNEGSKA (reference sequence). This CDR3 is built from 11 residues. Trimming took 0 bases from V and 6 from J, leaving 6 bases between them. The CDR3 protein is CSARDQGEQYF. DNA of the CDR3: TGCAGTGCTAGAGATCAGGGCGAGCAGTACTTC.

This chain connects TRBV5-1 to TRBJ2-1; possibly TRBD2 for D (6 bases). CDR1 is SGHRS and CDR2 is YFSETQ in the germline V gene. V lost 4 bases to trimming and J lost 13 bases, with 15 bases between them. The CDR3 length is 12 residues. CDR3 coding DNA: TGCGCCAGCAGCCCGGGACTCGCGGGACAGTTCTTC. Protein: CASSPGLAGQFF. The full variable domain, with the rest looked up from reference TRBV5-1 and TRBJ2-1, is KAGVTQTPRYLIKTRGQQVTLSCSPISGHRSVSWYQQTPGQGLQFLFEYFSETQRNKGNFPGRFSGRQFSNSRSEMNVSTLELGDSALYLCASSPGLAGQFFGPGTRLTVL.

The V call is TRBV9, the J call TRBJ2-1; tentatively, D is TRBD2 (6 bases). There are 15 residues in the CDR3. In germline, CDR1 is SGDLS, CDR2 YYNGEE. V was pared by 4 bases and J by 8 bases, with 19 bases between. This CDR3 is CASSISGTHTDEQFF. CDR3 in DNA: TGTGCCAGCAGCATTAGCGGTACTCATACCGATGAGCAGTTCTTC.

This chain uses TRBV9 with TRBJ2-1; 9 bases fit TRBD2. The CDR3 consists of 15 residues. Trimming at V came to 0 bases and at J to 6 bases, leaving 4 bases not matched to a gene. Germline V gene lookup returns CDR1 SGDLS and CDR2 YYNGEE. The CDR3 DNA sequence: TGTGCCAGCAGCGTAGTAGCGGGGGCTTTCAATGAGCAGTTCTTC. Its translation is CASSVVAGAFNEQFF.

This sequence joins TRBV27 and TRBJ2-3; no firm D call. Trimming removed 6 bases from V and 3 bases from J, with 16 bases in between. The CDR3 is made up of 15 amino acids. CDR1 MNHEY and CDR2 SMNVEV come from the germline V gene (reference sequence). CDR3: CASRPASRRTDTQYF. The CDR3 DNA is TGTGCCAGCAGACCAGCGAGCCGAAGGACAGATACGCAGTATTTT.

This clone was observed a few times. This sequence joins TRBV4-2 and TRBJ2-3; 8 positions match TRBD1. V was clipped by 4 bases and J by 2 bases; unmatched bases: 5. Germline CDR1 is LGHNA and CDR2 is YNFKEQ. CDR3 length: 15 amino acids. CDR3 DNA sequence: TGTGCCAGCAGCCCACGGACAGGGACCACAGATACGCAGTATTTT. Translation gives CASSPRTGTTDTQYF.

The chain carries TRBV13 and TRBJ1-1; D not certain. CDR1 and CDR2 (germline): PRHDT, FYEKMQ (reference sequence). V was shortened by 5 bases and J by 7 bases, with 8 bases between the two germline ends. The CDR3 consists of 11 residues. The CDR3 loop is CASSERVEAFF. CDR3 coding DNA: TGTGCCAGCAGCGAGCGGGTTGAAGCTTTCTTT. Full variable domain (rest looked up from reference TRBV13 and TRBJ1-1): AAGVIQSPRHLIKEKRETATLKCYPIPRHDTVYWYQQGPGQDPQFLISFYEKMQSDKGSIPDRFSAQQFSDYHSELNMSSLELGDSALYFCASSERVEAFFGQGTRLTVV.

The chain recombines TRBV5-6 with TRBJ2-7; TRBD2 matches at 10 bases. This CDR3 is built from 17 residues. The germline V gene encodes CDR1 SGHDT and CDR2 YYEEEE. V gave up 0 bases and J gave up 2 bases; unmatched junction bases: 8. The CDR3 DNA reads as TGTGCCAGCAGCTTGGGCGCTAGCGGGGGAGTACCCTACGAGCAGTACTTC. This codes for CASSLGASGGVPYEQYF.

This chain connects TRBV11-2 to TRBJ2-1; 7 positions agree with TRBD2. This CDR3 region has 16 residues. V dropped 0 bases and J dropped 7; count of bases not matched to a gene: 9. Germline-derived CDR1 and CDR2 are SGHAT and FQNNGV. Written as DNA, the CDR3 is TGTGCCAGCAGCTTAGAGGGAGGGTGGGGTAGAAATGAGCAGTTCTTC. It translates to CASSLEGGWGRNEQFF.

This clone was counted once. The genes are TRBV27 and TRBJ2-6; 10 nucleotides line up with TRBD1. J gave up 0 bases and V 5 bases, and 4 bases lay outside the gene matches. CDR1 and CDR2 from the germline V gene are MNHEY and SMNVEV (reference sequence). The CDR3 consists of 17 residues. In DNA, the CDR3 is TGTGCCAGCAGTCGCGGACAGGGGGGCTCTGGGGCCAACGTCCTGACTTTC. Translation gives CASSRGQGGSGANVLTF.

This chain uses TRBV27 with TRBJ1-1; 7 nucleotides agree with TRBD1. The CDR3 is 13 residues long. V was pared by 5 bases and J by 7 bases, with 7 bases of the junction left unmatched. Germline loops: CDR1 MNHEY, CDR2 SMNVEV (reference sequence). CDR3 region: CASSIQSGGEAFF. CDR3 DNA: TGTGCCAGCAGTATCCAATCAGGGGGTGAAGCTTTCTTT.

The V call is TRBV7-9, the J call TRBJ1-6; 7 positions match TRBD1. The V gene's germline CDR1 is SEHNR and CDR2 FQNEAQ (reference sequence). V lost 5 bases to trimming and J lost 10 bases; unmatched junction nucleotides: 14. This CDR3 is 16 amino acids long. CDR3 region: CASSQSNRGEYSPLHF. As DNA, the CDR3 is TGTGCCAGCAGCCAAAGCAACAGGGGAGAATACTCACCCCTCCACTTT.

On this clone: The germline gene is not matched at one end of the junction; a read error may be the cause. The V and J genes are TRBV5-1 and TRBJ2-7, with a possible D match to TRBD2 (5 bases). Germline V CDR1 and CDR2: SGHRS, YFSETQ. CDR3 length: 14 amino acids. DNA of the CDR3: TGCGCCAGCAGCCCAACGGCGGGTGCCTACGAGCAGTCCTTC. Translated: CASSPTAGAYEQSF.

To note about this clone: The sample has other DNA sequences that encode this CDR3 too. The J gene is TRBJ2-2, the V gene TRBV4-2, with D hard to call. This CDR3 has 13 residues. V shed 1 base and J shed 5 bases, with 5 bases lying between them. Germline V CDR1 and CDR2: LGHNA, YNFKEQ. The CDR3: CASSQVSTGELFF. In nucleotides, the CDR3 is TGTGCCAGCAGCCAAGTTAGTACCGGGGAGCTGTTTTTT.

The J gene is TRBJ1-1, the V gene TRBV5-6; D is possibly TRBD1 (5 bases). Germline values: CDR1 SGHDT, CDR2 YYEEEE. The ends were cut back, 1 base at V and 0 bases at J, with 13 bases in the middle. The CDR3 runs to 16 residues. The CDR3 bases are TGTGCCAGCAGCTTGTTGGGGCAGGCCATGAACACTGAAGCTTTCTTT. Amino acid sequence: CASSLLGQAMNTEAFF.

V gene TRBV7-9 combines with J gene TRBJ2-3, with 7 bases fitting TRBD1. J gave up 6 bases and V 5 bases, and 8 bases lay outside the gene matches. The CDR3 contains 14 residues. Germline V CDR1 and CDR2: SEHNR, FQNEAQ (reference sequence). Here the CDR3 DNA reads TGTGCCAGCAGCCAGGGACAGTCATCCGATACGCAGTATTTT. Translation: CASSQGQSSDTQYF.

The CDR3 nucleotides are TGTGCCAGCAGTGAATGGGACAGGGGGGGTAATGAGCAGTTCTTC. As protein: CASSEWDRGGNEQFF. The chain joins TRBV25-1 to TRBJ2-1; 11 bases are shared with TRBD1. Germline-derived CDR1 and CDR2 are MGHDK and SYGVNS. J was trimmed by 7 bases and V by 1 base; bases with no gene match: 3. The CDR3 covers 15 residues.

The rearrangement links TRBV9 to TRBJ1-1, with TRBD1 matching 8 bases. This CDR3 is 23 amino acids long. Germline lookup yields CDR1 SGDLS and CDR2 YYNGEE. V lost 0 bases and J lost 0; bases outside the gene matches: 25. CDR3 nucleotide sequence: TGTGCCAGCAGCGTAGTACCCCAGGTCCCAGGGGGCCTCACTCTCAATATGAACACTGAAGCTTTCTTT. Translation gives CASSVVPQVPGGLTLNMNTEAFF.